Sequencing of this T cell receptor beta chain was carried out in a study of T-cell reconstitution after alpha-beta-depleted transplantation in children. This clonotype was recorded at least ten times. With V trimmed by 2 bases and J by 6 bases, 12 bases remained unmatched. The CDR3 length is 16 residues. Germline V gives CDR1 SGHRS, CDR2 YFSETQ. The authors prepared the TCRbeta library with unique molecular identifiers. TCRdb ran MiXCR on the PCR reads and lists one entry per CDR3 protein. The sample lists 150,000 to 250,000 distinct CDR3 sequences; approximately 14% were seen once. The receptor comes from a human donor who donated a stem cell graft to a child with acute lymphoblastic leukemia. The chain carries TRBV5-1 and TRBJ1-2; 8 bases map to TRBD1. The source material was PBMCs from the stem cell graft donor, sampled from the stem cell graft. The CDR3 reads CASSFSDRALTHGYTF. CDR3 sequence (DNA): TGCGCCAGCAGCTTTTCGGACAGGGCTCTTACTCATGGCTACACCTTC. The full variable domain, completed using reference TRBV5-1 and TRBJ1-2, is KAGVTQTPRYLIKTRGQQVTLSCSPISGHRSVSWYQQTPGQGLQFLFEYFSETQRNKGNFPGRFSGRQFSNSRSEMNVSTLELGDSALYLCASSFSDRALTHGYTFGSGTRLTVV.